Following are 9 T cell receptor beta chains from one sample sequenced in a study of early T cells in non-severe SARS-CoV-2 infection. TCRdb ran MiXCR on the 5' RACE reads and lists one entry per CDR3 protein. This table has approximately 80,000 distinct CDR3 sequences, about an eighth appearing once. What was sequenced was whole blood. These receptors were collected from an adult who was a healthcare worker with PCR-confirmed SARS-CoV-2 infection or an uninfected control (not recorded which).

This clonotype was found many times. The chain combines TRBV20-1 with TRBJ2-1; D might be TRBD2 (6 bases). CDR3 length equals 14 residues. V lost 5 bases and J 2 bases, leaving 13 bases between the germline ends. Per the germline V gene, CDR1 is DFQATT and CDR2 is SNEGSKA (reference sequence). The CDR3 DNA reads TGCAGTGCTCTCCGACTAGGACCCTACAATGAGCAGTTCTTC. It translates to CSALRLGPYNEQFF.

This clonotype has only a few counts. The rearrangement links TRBV6-2 or TRBV6-3 to TRBJ2-1; 12 bases map to TRBD2. CDR3 length: 19 residues. Germline V lookup: CDR1 MNHEY, CDR2 SVGEGT. Trimming took 6 bases from V and 5 from J; bases not matched to a gene: 17. In DNA form, the CDR3 reads TGTGCCAGCAGCCGAATGGTGACTAGCGGGAGAAGGGTGCACAATGAGCAGTTCTTC. Translation: CASSRMVTSGRRVHNEQFF.

The rearrangement links TRBV18 to TRBJ1-1; 8 bases fit TRBD1. CDR1 KGHSH and CDR2 LQKENI come from the germline V gene. The junction had 4 bases not matched to a gene; V was cut back by 5 bases and J by 8 bases. The length of the CDR3 is 12 residues. For the CDR3, the DNA is TGTGCCAGCTCATCCCAGGGGGCCGAAGCTTTCTTT. This codes for CASSSQGAEAFF.

This clonotype was seen a few times. This chain uses TRBV6-1 with TRBJ2-5; 13 bases are shared with TRBD2. CDR1 is MNHNS and CDR2 is SASEGT in the germline V gene. With 5 bases clipped from V and 5 bases from J, the junction kept 8 bases outside the gene matches. The CDR3 consists of 16 residues. The CDR3 DNA reads as TGTGCCAGCAGTCTCTTGCCGGGACTAGCGGGGGAGACCCAGTACTTC. This translates into CASSLLPGLAGETQYF.

The chain links TRBV28 to TRBJ2-7, with a possible D match to TRBD1 (6 bases). The CDR3 contains 13 residues. V was cut by 5 bases and J by 6 bases, with 14 bases left in between. From germline, CDR1 is MDHEN and CDR2 SYDVKM. In DNA form, the CDR3 reads TGTGCCAGCAGTGACCCGGCGGACAGCGAGCAGTACTTC. This encodes CASSDPADSEQYF.

In this sample, this clonotype turned up many times. V is TRBV24-1 and J is TRBJ2-4; D is possibly TRBD1 or TRBD2 (5 bases each). Germline CDR1 reads KGHDR; CDR2 reads SFDVKD. This CDR3 contains 15 residues. Trimming stripped 3 bases from V and 8 bases from J, with 16 bases between. The CDR3 bases are TGTGCCACCAGTGATAACGGGGACCTTAAACACATTCAGTACTTC. Encoded protein: CATSDNGDLKHIQYF.

This clonotype was counted a few times. V usage is TRBV10-1 and J usage is TRBJ2-7; D tentatively fits TRBD1 or TRBD2 (5 bases each). CDR1 is WNHNN, CDR2 SYGVQD, per germline (reference sequence). The ends were cut back, 11 bases at V and 5 bases at J, with 16 bases in the middle. The CDR3 runs 12 residues. CDR3: CAERDARNEQYF. The CDR3 DNA reads as TGCGCCGAGAGGGACGCCCGCAACGAGCAGTACTTC.

The J gene is TRBJ1-2, the V gene TRBV14; 9 bases are a match to TRBD1. CDR1 and CDR2 from the germline V gene are SGHDN and FVKESK. V shed 4 bases, J shed 0 bases, and the junction held 6 bases outside the gene matches. CDR3 length equals 16 residues. The CDR3 sequence is CASSRGTGKPNYGYTF. The CDR3 DNA follows: TGTGCCAGCAGCCGGGGGACAGGGAAACCTAACTATGGCTACACCTTC.

DNA of the CDR3: TGTGCCAGCAGCGGGACAGGGGTGCAGCCCCAGCATTTT. It translates to CASSGTGVQPQHF. The rearrangement links TRBV6-1 to TRBJ1-5; TRBD1 agrees at 10 bases. The CDR3 has 13 residues. Germline lookup yields CDR1 MNHNS and CDR2 SASEGT. Unmatched junction bases numbered 3, after V lost 6 bases and J lost 7 bases.